The 24 T cell receptor beta chains below come from one sample, sequenced in a study of blood T cell repertoires in COVID-19 (TCRdb year 2020). The library was prepared using the immunoSEQ multiplex PCR assay. Drawn from immuneACCESS, this table holds only the in-frame rearrangements with V and J called that TCRdb kept. Clones are partly lost; checked studies trace under half to an unresolved V gene and leave the rest unexplained. The sample contains about 430,000 clones, roughly 90% of them found a single time. Roughly 0.76% of the sample lies in the top ten. Sequencing was carried out using peripheral blood. The source is a young man with COVID-19, enrolled during active disease.

J is TRBJ1-5 and V is TRBV5-1; TRBD1 might be the D (5 bases). This CDR3 contains 15 residues. V shed 0 bases and J shed 7 bases, with 14 bases lying between them. From germline, CDR1 is SGHRS and CDR2 YFSETQ. The DNA of the CDR3 is TGCGCCAGCAGCTTGGTTGGGGGGAGTGAGCAGCCCCAGCATTTT. Amino acids: CASSLVGGSEQPQHF.

The rearrangement joins TRBV7-9 to TRBJ2-1; 11 nucleotides agree with TRBD2. CDR1 is SEHNR, CDR2 FQNEAQ, per germline (reference sequence). V dropped 5 bases and J dropped 3; count of bases not matched to a gene: 15. This CDR3 contains 19 residues. The CDR3 nucleotides are TGTGCCAGCAGCCCGAGAATGGTAGCGGGAGGGCAGGTCTACAATGAGCAGTTCTTC. Residues: CASSPRMVAGGQVYNEQFF.

The chain recombines TRBV19 with TRBJ2-2; 9 nucleotides line up with TRBD1. The CDR3 spans 15 residues. Germline CDR1 is LNHDA and CDR2 is SQIVND (reference sequence). J lost 4 bases, V lost 3 bases, and 3 bases had no gene match. In DNA form, the CDR3 reads TGTGCCAGTAGTATTGGGACAGGGCTCACCGGGGAGCTGTTTTTT. Translating it yields CASSIGTGLTGELFF.

This chain links TRBV30 with TRBJ2-7; 7 bases are shared with TRBD2. The CDR3 is 13 amino acids. CDR1 and CDR2 from the germline V gene are GTSNPN and SVGIG (reference sequence). Germline trimming cut 8 bases from V and 0 bases from J; bases unmatched to any gene: 7. CDR3 residues: CAGDSSGSYEQYF. The DNA for the CDR3 is TGTGCCGGGGATTCTAGCGGCTCCTACGAGCAGTACTTC.

The V gene is TRBV5-4, the J gene TRBJ2-5, with 7 positions matching TRBD1. Per the germline V gene, CDR1 is SGHNT and CDR2 is YYREEE (reference sequence). V shed 3 bases and J 5 bases; nucleotides not matched to a gene: 10. The CDR3 extends over 15 amino acids. CDR3 in DNA: TGTGCCAGCAGCTCGACAGGGCCGGGGCGGGAGACCCAGTACTTC. This sequence encodes CASSSTGPGRETQYF.

In DNA, the CDR3 is TGTGCCAGCTCACCAAGACTAGCGGGGGGATCTAGCACAGATACGCAGTATTTT. Translating it yields CASSPRLAGGSSTDTQYF. The gene calls are TRBV18 and TRBJ2-3; 13 nucleotides line up with TRBD2. CDR3 length equals 18 residues. V was clipped by 2 bases and J by 0 bases; unmatched bases: 5. Germline lookup yields CDR1 KGHSH and CDR2 LQKENI.

The chain combines TRBV7-2 with TRBJ2-5; no clear D gene. Germline CDR1 reads SGHTA; CDR2 reads FQGNSA. There are 13 residues in the CDR3. V was clipped by 2 bases and J by 3 bases, with 7 bases between them. Here the CDR3 DNA reads TGTGCCAGCAGCTTATACACCGAAGAGACCCAGTACTTC. Protein sequence: CASSLYTEETQYF.

The chain uses TRBV5-1 and TRBJ2-7; 11 bases fit TRBD1. The trim removed 5 bases at V and 5 bases at J, leaving 12 bases unmatched. Germline values: CDR1 SGHRS, CDR2 YFSETQ. This CDR3 contains 16 residues. CDR3 in amino acids: CASSPRAGTGGHEQYF. DNA for the CDR3: TGCGCCAGCAGTCCCCGCGCGGGGACAGGGGGGCACGAGCAGTACTTC.

The chain carries TRBV6-5 and TRBJ2-5, with unresolved D. This CDR3 has 13 residues. V lost 6 bases to trimming and J lost 5 bases, with 13 bases between them. Germline values: CDR1 MNHEY, CDR2 SVGAGI. The CDR3 here is CASRRLVSETQYF. DNA of the CDR3: TGTGCCAGCAGGCGGTTGGTGTCGGAGACCCAGTACTTC.

The V call is TRBV19, the J call TRBJ2-5; the D is unclear. V lost 3 bases and J 0 bases, leaving 14 bases between the germline ends. The V gene's germline CDR1 is LNHDA and CDR2 SQIVND (reference sequence). The CDR3 totals 16 residues. The CDR3 is CASSMTPWKHQETQYF. DNA of the CDR3: TGTGCCAGTAGTATGACTCCCTGGAAACACCAAGAGACCCAGTACTTC.

In DNA, the CDR3 is TGTGCCAGCAGTGAACACAGTTCCACCGGGGAGCTGTTTTTT. Its translation: CASSEHSSTGELFF. The chain has TRBV6-1 and TRBJ2-2; D is uncertain. V was trimmed by 2 bases and J by 4 bases, leaving 8 bases between them. This CDR3 region has 14 residues. Per the germline V gene, CDR1 is MNHNS and CDR2 is SASEGT.

The chain combines TRBV29-1 with TRBJ2-5; D ambiguous. The germline CDR1 and CDR2 sequences are SQVTM and ANQGSEA. CDR3 length: 12 residues. The V and J ends lost 4 bases and 4 bases respectively, with 10 bases between them. The CDR3 DNA reads TGCAGCGTTGTAGTGAGTGGAGAGACCCAGTACTTC. Residues: CSVVVSGETQYF.

This chain uses TRBV6-5 with TRBJ2-7, with D maybe TRBD2 (6 bases). With 8 bases removed from V and 6 bases from J, the gap between germline ends came to 20 bases. This CDR3 is built from 14 residues. The germline V gene has CDR1 MNHEY and CDR2 SVGAGI. The CDR3 is CASHTQGGISEQYF. As DNA, the CDR3 is TGTGCCAGCCACACTCAGGGCGGGATCTCCGAGCAGTACTTC.

The rearrangement links TRBV2 to TRBJ1-1, with D uncertain. Per germline, CDR1 SNHLY and CDR2 FYNNEI. CDR3 length: 11 amino acids. Deletions cut 2 bases from V and 11 bases from J, with 9 bases between. DNA of the CDR3: TGTGCCAGCAGTGAAAATGCCCGGGCTTTCTTT. Residues: CASSENARAFF.

The genes are TRBV18 and TRBJ1-1; maybe TRBD1 (6 bases). V lost 5 bases and J 0 bases, leaving 10 bases between the germline ends. CDR3 length: 14 amino acids. CDR1 and CDR2 (germline): KGHSH, LQKENI. CDR3 residues: CASSATGMNTEAFF. In nucleotides, the CDR3 is TGTGCCAGCTCAGCGACAGGCATGAACACTGAAGCTTTCTTT.

V is TRBV7-2 and J is TRBJ2-7, with TRBD1 matching over 7 bases. Per germline, CDR1 SGHTA and CDR2 FQGNSA. Trimming cost V 0 bases and J 3 bases; bases outside gene matches: 5. The CDR3 covers 15 residues. CDR3 in amino acids: CASSLAPGDSYEQYF. CDR3 bases: TGTGCCAGCAGCTTAGCGCCCGGGGACAGCTACGAGCAGTACTTC.

The chain links TRBV30 to TRBJ2-5, with unresolved D. The V gene's germline CDR1 is GTSNPN and CDR2 SVGIG (reference sequence). The germline V and J ends were trimmed by 0 bases and 5 bases, with 10 bases remaining between them. The CDR3 has 13 amino acids. CDR3 nucleotide sequence: TGTGCCTGGAGTGTGCTGCGTACGGAGACCCAGTACTTC. This encodes CAWSVLRTETQYF.

This clone was observed a single time. The chain recombines TRBV29-1 with TRBJ1-2; D remains unclear. CDR1 is SQVTM, CDR2 ANQGSEA, per germline. The CDR3 is made up of 13 amino acids. The V end was cut by 4 bases, the J end by 4 bases, with 13 bases between. CDR3 coding DNA: TGCAGCGTTGGTGAGGGTATGGGCTATGGCTACACCTTC. Translation gives CSVGEGMGYGYTF.

This chain links TRBV5-1 with TRBJ1-1, with 8 nucleotides matching TRBD1. The trim removed 4 bases at V and 6 bases at J, leaving 2 bases unmatched. Germline CDR1 is SGHRS and CDR2 is YFSETQ. CDR3 length: 12 residues. CDR3 region: CASSETGAEAFF. CDR3 in DNA: TGCGCCAGCAGCGAGACAGGGGCTGAAGCTTTCTTT.

This chain links TRBV12-5 with TRBJ2-7; TRBD2 is a possible D gene (6 bases). The CDR3 is 13 residues long. Trimming stripped 3 bases from V and 7 bases from J, with 13 bases between. In germline, CDR1 is LGHNT, CDR2 FRNRAP. The CDR3 protein is CASGFSPAGEQYF. CDR3 in DNA: TGTGCTAGTGGTTTCTCTCCGGCGGGAGAGCAGTACTTC.

This sequence joins TRBV28 and TRBJ2-7; D is ambiguous. Germline assignment: CDR1 MDHEN and CDR2 SYDVKM. The V end lost 7 bases, the J end lost 3 bases, and 7 bases lay between the germline ends. This CDR3 has 11 amino acids. CDR3 coding DNA: TGTGCCAGCACGTCCGTCTACGAGCAGTACTTC. This codes for CASTSVYEQYF.

This chain links TRBV11-2 with TRBJ1-6, with D unclear. Germline V gene lookup returns CDR1 SGHAT and CDR2 FQNNGV. Trimming removed 5 bases from V and 5 bases from J, with 10 bases in between. CDR3 length equals 14 residues. CDR3 bases: TGTGCCAGCAGCCGCTCGCGGGATAATTCACCCCTCCACTTT. Translating gives CASSRSRDNSPLHF.

The genes are TRBV15 and TRBJ2-5; unclear D gene. V was cut by 0 bases and J by 1 base, with 6 bases left in between. CDR3 size: 14 residues. Germline V lookup: CDR1 LNHNV, CDR2 YYDKDF (reference sequence). This CDR3 reads CATSRDSLQETQYF. The CDR3 bases are TGTGCCACCAGCAGAGATTCTCTCCAAGAGACCCAGTACTTC.

The chain couples TRBV27 to TRBJ1-5; no clear D. The CDR3 totals 15 residues. V lost 5 bases and J 0 bases, leaving 11 bases between the germline ends. Germline loops: CDR1 MNHEY, CDR2 SMNVEV (reference sequence). CDR3 sequence (DNA): TGTGCCAGCAGTAACAGCCCTTATAGCAATCAGCCCCAGCATTTT. Residues: CASSNSPYSNQPQHF.